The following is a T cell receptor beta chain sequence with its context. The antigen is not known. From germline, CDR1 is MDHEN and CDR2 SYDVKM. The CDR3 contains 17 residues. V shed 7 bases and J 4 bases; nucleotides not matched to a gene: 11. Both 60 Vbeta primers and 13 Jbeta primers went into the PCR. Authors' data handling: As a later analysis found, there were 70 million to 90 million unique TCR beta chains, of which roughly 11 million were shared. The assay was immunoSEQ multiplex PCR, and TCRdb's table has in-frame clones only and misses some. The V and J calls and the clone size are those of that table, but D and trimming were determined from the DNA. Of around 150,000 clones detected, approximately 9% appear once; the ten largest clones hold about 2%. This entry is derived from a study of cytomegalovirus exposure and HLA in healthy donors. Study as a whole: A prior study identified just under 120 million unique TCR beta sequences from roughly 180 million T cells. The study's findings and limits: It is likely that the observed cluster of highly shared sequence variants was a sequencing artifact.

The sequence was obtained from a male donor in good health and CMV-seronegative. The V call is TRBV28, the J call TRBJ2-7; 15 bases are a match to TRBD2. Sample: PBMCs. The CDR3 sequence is CASTRLGTSGRLYEQYF. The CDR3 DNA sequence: TGTGCCAGCACTCGTTTGGGGACTAGCGGGAGGCTTTACGAGCAGTACTTC.